This T cell receptor (beta chain) appears in the sequencing data of a study of CD8+ T cells in alopecia areata. RNA extraction and reverse transcription yielded cDNA as sequencing template. Assay used: immunoSEQ multiplex PCR; TCRdb lists only in-frame clones, some missing. Found here are over 150,000 clones, 60% to 70% of them singletons; the top ten hold 3.3%. With respect to this clone: Its antigen is currently unknown.

The treatment was: oral pan-JAK inhibitor, 5-10 mg twice daily. V was trimmed by 3 bases and J by 0 bases, leaving 12 bases between them. The CDR3 spans 16 residues. CDR1 is MGHRA and CDR2 is YSYEKL in the germline V gene. Notes on the study in general: Sharing of TCR sequences between patients (possibly for HLA-related reasons) was less clear than in mice.

This rearrangement joins TRBV4-1 to TRBJ1-3, with D perhaps matching TRBD1 (5 bases). The sequencing here drew on CD4+ T cells sorted from blood, taken at week 4, from a patient treated with tofacitinib. The receptor was isolated from a human donor with alopecia areata. CDR3 in DNA: TGCGCCAGCAGCCACCCCACAGGAGACTCTGGAAACACCATATATTTT. Translation gives CASSHPTGDSGNTIYF.